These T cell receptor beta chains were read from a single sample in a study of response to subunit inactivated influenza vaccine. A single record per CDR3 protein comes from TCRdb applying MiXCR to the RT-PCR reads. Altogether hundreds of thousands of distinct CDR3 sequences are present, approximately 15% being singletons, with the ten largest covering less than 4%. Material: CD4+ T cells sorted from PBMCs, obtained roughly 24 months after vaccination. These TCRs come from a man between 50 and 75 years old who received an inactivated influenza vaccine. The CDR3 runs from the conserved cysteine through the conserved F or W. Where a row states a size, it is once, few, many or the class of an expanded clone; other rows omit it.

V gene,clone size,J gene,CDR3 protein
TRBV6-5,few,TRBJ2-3,CASSYGQGAGTQYF
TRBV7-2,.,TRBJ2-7,CASSLASPGTSVGFAAYEQYF
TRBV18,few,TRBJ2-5,CASSPGYGIPAGETQYF
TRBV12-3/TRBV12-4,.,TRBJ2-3,CASSLGTSIFPRTDTQYF
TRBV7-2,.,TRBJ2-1,CASSLGGRRGDEQFF
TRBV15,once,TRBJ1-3,CATRPGGSSGYTIYF
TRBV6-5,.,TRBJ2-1,CASSYSYGINEQFF
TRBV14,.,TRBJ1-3,CASSRTLFGNTIYF
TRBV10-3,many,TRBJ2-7,CAIRPGQVPSYEQYF
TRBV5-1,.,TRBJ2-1,CASSGNRGLAGGNEQFF
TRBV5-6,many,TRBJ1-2,CASTPGQGIYGYTF
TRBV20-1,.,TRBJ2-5,CSAPERRYQETQYF
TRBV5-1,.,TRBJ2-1,CASRIAGGAYNEQFF
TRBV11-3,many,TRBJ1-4,CASSHYATVRGEKLFF
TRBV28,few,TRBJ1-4,CASSNPGQGEF
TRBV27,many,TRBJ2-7,CASRRGYEQYF
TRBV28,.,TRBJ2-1,CASSFGLAGGKGFF